Listed here are 2 T cell receptor beta chains from one sample, sequenced in a study of cytomegalovirus exposure and HLA in healthy donors listed by TCRdb under 2017. Library preparation used the immunoSEQ multiplex PCR assay. The multiplex PCR relied on a mix of 60 forward primers for TCR Vbeta segments and 13 reverse primers for TCR Jbeta segments. As stored in TCRdb, this immuneACCESS dataset retains in-frame rearrangements with V and J assigned. A fraction of the clones does not appear; measured against another copy, unresolved V genes explain less than half of the discrepancy, and the remainder lacks a known reason. A total of around 100,000 clones appear in this sample, approximately 84% of them only once. The top ten constitute approximately 2.3% of the sample. The specimen was PBMCs. The receptors were gathered from a man aged 18 to 30 in good health and CMV-seronegative.

The chain combines TRBV15 with TRBJ2-3; 13 nucleotides line up with TRBD2. The trim removed 4 bases at V and 3 bases at J, leaving 4 bases unmatched. This CDR3 contains 16 residues. Germline loops: CDR1 LNHNV, CDR2 YYDKDF (reference sequence). In DNA form, the CDR3 reads TGTGCCACCAGCATCGGGACTAGCGGGATTACAGATACGCAGTATTTT. Translating it yields CATSIGTSGITDTQYF.

CDR3 residues: CASSPLGVNTGELFF. CDR3 DNA sequence: TGTGCCAGCAGCCCCCTGGGCGTGAACACCGGGGAGCTGTTTTTT. This chain links TRBV7-9 with TRBJ2-2, with D unresolved. The V end lost 5 bases, the J end lost 1 base, and 11 bases lay between the germline ends. This CDR3 has 15 residues. CDR1 and CDR2 from the germline V gene are SEHNR and FQNEAQ (reference sequence).